This is a list of T cell receptor beta chains from one sample in a study of OX40 agonist ivuxolimab in advanced cancers. Clones were read by immunoSEQ multiplex PCR, and TCRdb kept only the in-frame ones, dropping some. The table shows tens of thousands of clones, with about 83% occurring only once. The sample here was CD4+ or CD8+ T cells sorted from blood, taken in a trial of the OX40 agonist ivuxolimab. These receptors all come from an adult with an advanced solid tumor such as melanoma, head and neck, liver or kidney cancer. Each CDR3 is given with its conserved first and last residue. D genes are given only for firm matches.

d_gene	v_gene	j_gene	CDR3aa
NA	TRBV11-2	TRBJ2-1	CASSLTGTLYNEQFF
NA	TRBV29-1	TRBJ2-3	CSVGKGSDTQYF
NA	TRBV5-6	TRBJ2-2	CASSSFTGELFF
TRBD1	TRBV11-2	TRBJ2-3	CASSLTGTGVDTQYF
NA	TRBV5-1	TRBJ2-7	CASSPLSGSYEQYF
NA	TRBV6-5	TRBJ1-2	CASGEGTGYTF
TRBD1	TRBV5-6	TRBJ2-7	CASSLGGQVYEQYF
TRBD1	TRBV5-4	TRBJ2-7	CASSFDRGTDEQYF
NA	TRBV4-1	TRBJ2-5	CASSQDVGETQYF
NA	TRBV11-2	TRBJ2-1	CASSIVGEQFF
TRBD1	TRBV7-8	TRBJ1-2	CASSLVGGQGNYGYTF
NA	TRBV7-8	TRBJ2-7	CASSLAGGTYEQYF
NA	TRBV5-6	TRBJ1-1	CASSFQALNTEAFF
NA	TRBV10-2	TRBJ1-2	CASSVQTNYGYTF
NA	TRBV7-2	TRBJ2-3	CASSTRGTDTQYF
NA	TRBV11-2	TRBJ2-2	CASSLSFQPGGELFF
NA	TRBV28	NA	CASTLAGQVVYEQYF
NA	TRBV5-5	TRBJ2-7	CASSLDPGPYEQYF
TRBD1	TRBV5-5	TRBJ2-3	CASSLTGATDTQYF
NA	TRBV5-1	TRBJ2-5	CASSFSGEETQYF
TRBD1	TRBV19	TRBJ2-6	CASSISGQVFSGANVLTF
TRBD1	TRBV28	TRBJ2-7	CASSVPGQGGEQYF
NA	TRBV9	TRBJ2-1	CARSVALGEGRGPDNEQFF
NA	TRBV7-6	TRBJ1-5	CASSLGALSNQPQHF
TRBD1	TRBV19	TRBJ1-2	CASGTGRGGYTF
NA	TRBV6-5	TRBJ1-3	CASASVNLSGNTIYF
TRBD2	TRBV7-9	TRBJ2-3	CASSPGLAGPDTQYF
NA	TRBV9	TRBJ2-7	CASSAGHAMTYEQYF
NA	TRBV6-1	TRBJ1-5	CASSEGTVQPQHF
NA	TRBV11-1	TRBJ2-7	CASSPLSYEQYF
NA	TRBV28	TRBJ1-2	CASSAPGLWDNYGYTF
NA	TRBV7-6	TRBJ2-3	CASSSGLPAASTDTQYF
NA	TRBV5-1	TRBJ2-5	CASSLYGPKETQYF
TRBD2	TRBV11-2	TRBJ2-5	CASSLGTSGGPQETQYF
NA	TRBV5-1	TRBJ2-3	CASSPGPGEDREQYF
NA	TRBV5-4	TRBJ1-5	CASTEFTKGANQPQHF
NA	TRBV9	TRBJ1-6	CASSVVGTNSPLHF
NA	TRBV5-8	TRBJ1-6	CASSLRPLGHSPLHF
NA	TRBV7-9	TRBJ1-4	CASSPHGEATNEKLFF
NA	TRBV19	TRBJ2-6	CASSIGRAAGANVLTF
NA	TRBV7-9	TRBJ2-7	CASSFLGSYEQYF
TRBD1	TRBV7-6	TRBJ2-7	CASSLEPGQGSHEQYF
NA	TRBV29-1	TRBJ2-5	CSVEGAVPAQYF
NA	TRBV18	TRBJ1-1	CASSPEEQTEAFF
NA	TRBV4-1	TRBJ2-3	CASSQTPGGGADTQYF
NA	TRBV5-6	TRBJ2-1	CASSLEQGQPYNEQFF
TRBD1	TRBV29-1	TRBJ1-4	CSVEETGTAAGTEKLFF
TRBD1	TRBV5-1	TRBJ2-2	CASSLAGQGTGELFF
TRBD1	TRBV2	TRBJ2-7	CASSEGTGGNEQYF
NA	TRBV6-5	TRBJ2-7	CASSSQNQGGEQYF
NA	TRBV6-4	TRBJ2-2	CASSPQANTGELFF
TRBD2	TRBV11-2	TRBJ2-1	CASSLRAGGTNYNEQFF
NA	TRBV10-3	TRBJ1-1	CASSQGPIRTEAFF
TRBD2	TRBV27	TRBJ2-2	CASSLWAGGSTGELFF
NA	TRBV5-4	TRBJ2-7	CASPHSKATTGEQYF
TRBD1	TRBV2	TRBJ2-1	CASSGRQGANEQFF
TRBD1	TRBV7-8	TRBJ2-7	CASSQRDRASYEQYF